These T cell receptor beta chains were read from a single sample in a study of T-cell reconstitution after alpha-beta-depleted transplantation in children. A single record per CDR3 protein comes from TCRdb applying MiXCR to the PCR reads. The sample shows around 450,000 distinct CDR3 sequences, 15% to 20% of them seen only once. This material consisted of PBMCs, mostly from graft donor cells, taken 360 days after TCRalphabeta/CD19-depleted stem cell transplant. Receptors were obtained from a boy in the first two years of life who had a stem cell transplant for Wiskott-Aldrich syndrome, so the T cells may come from the graft donor. Both conserved end residues are part of each CDR3. A D gene is named only where the DNA matches it firmly. The size field is filled for only some rows; it gives once, few, many or a size class.

V gene: TRBV20-1; clone size: -; D gene: TRBD2; J gene: TRBJ2-7; CDR3 DNA: TGCAGTGCTAAATACCCGGGGGGACTAGCTGCCTACGAGCAGTACTTC; CDR3 protein: CSAKYPGGLAAYEQYF
V gene: TRBV5-5; clone size: -; D gene: -; J gene: TRBJ2-7; CDR3 DNA: TGTGCCAGCAGCTTGGGAGGGGGACCCCTCTCCTACGAGCAGTACTTC; CDR3 protein: CASSLGGGPLSYEQYF
V gene: TRBV5-1; clone size: -; D gene: -; J gene: TRBJ2-1; CDR3 DNA: TGCGCCAGCAGCTTGGATTATCTGGATTACAATGAGCAGTTCTTC; CDR3 protein: CASSLDYLDYNEQFF
V gene: TRBV7-9; clone size: few; D gene: -; J gene: TRBJ2-7; CDR3 DNA: TGTGCCAGCAGCTGGACATTTTACGAGCAGTACTTC; CDR3 protein: CASSWTFYEQYF
V gene: TRBV7-9; clone size: -; D gene: -; J gene: TRBJ2-5; CDR3 DNA: TGTGCCAGCAGCTTAGATTTTACCCAAGAGACCCAGTACTTC; CDR3 protein: CASSLDFTQETQYF
V gene: TRBV11-2; clone size: many; D gene: TRBD2; J gene: TRBJ2-1; CDR3 DNA: TGTGCCAGCAGCTCAGCGGGAGGGCCCTACAATGAGCAGTTCTTC; CDR3 protein: CASSSAGGPYNEQFF
V gene: TRBV5-1; clone size: few; D gene: -; J gene: TRBJ2-1; CDR3 DNA: TGCGCCAGCAGCTTGGCCGTGCGGGATGAGCAGTTCTTC; CDR3 protein: CASSLAVRDEQFF
V gene: TRBV20-1; clone size: -; D gene: -; J gene: TRBJ2-5; CDR3 DNA: TGCAGTGCCCGCCAGAGGGAATTTTTTGAGACCCAGTACTTC; CDR3 protein: CSARQREFFETQYF
V gene: TRBV20-1; clone size: many; D gene: -; J gene: TRBJ2-1; CDR3 DNA: TGCAGTGCTAGCACTTACGGGTCCAGGGGCGATGAGCAGTTCTTC; CDR3 protein: CSASTYGSRGDEQFF
V gene: TRBV24-1; clone size: few; D gene: -; J gene: TRBJ2-7; CDR3 DNA: TGTGCCACCAGCGACAGCTCCTACGAGCAGTACTTC; CDR3 protein: CATSDSSYEQYF
V gene: TRBV6-6; clone size: -; D gene: -; J gene: TRBJ1-1; CDR3 DNA: TGTGCCAGCAGATCCCAATATGAAGCTTTCTTT; CDR3 protein: CASRSQYEAFF
V gene: TRBV9; clone size: few; D gene: TRBD1; J gene: TRBJ2-1; CDR3 DNA: TGTGCCAGCAGCGCCCCCCGGGACAGGGAGGAATCCTCCTACAATGAGCAGTTCTTC; CDR3 protein: CASSAPRDREESSYNEQFF
V gene: TRBV5-1; clone size: -; D gene: TRBD1; J gene: TRBJ2-3; CDR3 DNA: TGCGCCAGCAGCTTGGTGAGGGGGCGAGCAGATACGCAGTATTTT; CDR3 protein: CASSLVRGRADTQYF
V gene: TRBV10-2; clone size: few; D gene: -; J gene: TRBJ2-7; CDR3 DNA: TGCGCCAGCAGTGAGTGGAGAAAATACGAGCAGTACTTC; CDR3 protein: CASSEWRKYEQYF
V gene: TRBV15; clone size: few; D gene: -; J gene: TRBJ2-5; CDR3 DNA: TGTGCCACCAGCAGAGATACACCCGGACTATTGCAAGAGACCCAGTACTTC; CDR3 protein: CATSRDTPGLLQETQYF
V gene: TRBV6-1; clone size: -; D gene: TRBD1; J gene: TRBJ1-5; CDR3 DNA: TGTGCCAGCGGAGACAGGGGGCGGCAGCCCCAGCATTTT; CDR3 protein: CASGDRGRQPQHF
V gene: TRBV10-3; clone size: -; D gene: TRBD1; J gene: TRBJ1-2; CDR3 DNA: TGTGCCATCAAACAGGGGTTCTATGGCTACACCTTC; CDR3 protein: CAIKQGFYGYTF
V gene: TRBV29-1; clone size: -; D gene: -; J gene: TRBJ2-4; CDR3 DNA: TGCAGCGTTGAGTCCCAGATACTCGGCATTCAGTACTTC; CDR3 protein: CSVESQILGIQYF
V gene: TRBV9; clone size: few; D gene: -; J gene: TRBJ2-1; CDR3 DNA: TGTGCCAGCAGCGTAACAGTCAGTCCCGGGGACAATGAGCAGTTCTTC; CDR3 protein: CASSVTVSPGDNEQFF
V gene: TRBV19; clone size: -; D gene: -; J gene: TRBJ2-7; CDR3 DNA: TGTGCCAGTAGCACCGCTTACTCCTTCTCCTACGAGCAGTACTTC; CDR3 protein: CASSTAYSFSYEQYF
V gene: TRBV12-3/TRBV12-4; clone size: -; D gene: -; J gene: TRBJ2-3; CDR3 DNA: TGTGCCAGCAGTTTAAGGAAGCGTACGCAGTATTTT; CDR3 protein: CASSLRKRTQYF
V gene: TRBV20-1; clone size: -; D gene: -; J gene: TRBJ2-7; CDR3 DNA: TGCAGTGCTAACAAGCCGACTGAAAACGAGCAGTACTTC; CDR3 protein: CSANKPTENEQYF